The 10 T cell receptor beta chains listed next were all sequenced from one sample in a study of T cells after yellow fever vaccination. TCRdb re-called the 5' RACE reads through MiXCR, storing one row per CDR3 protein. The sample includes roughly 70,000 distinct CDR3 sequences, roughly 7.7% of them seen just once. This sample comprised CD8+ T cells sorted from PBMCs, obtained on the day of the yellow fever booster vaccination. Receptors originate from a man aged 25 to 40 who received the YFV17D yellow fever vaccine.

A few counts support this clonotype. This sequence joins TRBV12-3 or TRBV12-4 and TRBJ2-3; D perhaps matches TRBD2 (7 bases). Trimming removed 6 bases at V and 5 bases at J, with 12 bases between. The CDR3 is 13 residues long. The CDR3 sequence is CASSLGGRDTQYF. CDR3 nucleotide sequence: TGTGCCAGCAGCCTGGGGGGGCGAGATACGCAGTATTTT.

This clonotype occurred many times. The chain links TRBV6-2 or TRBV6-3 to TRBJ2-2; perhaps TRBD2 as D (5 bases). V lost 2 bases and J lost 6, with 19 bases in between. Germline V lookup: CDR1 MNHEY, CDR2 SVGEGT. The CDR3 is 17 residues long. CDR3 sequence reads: CASSYRSGHGGPGELFF. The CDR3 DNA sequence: TGTGCCAGCAGTTACAGGTCGGGCCACGGCGGGCCCGGGGAGCTGTTTTTT.

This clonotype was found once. Here the CDR3 DNA reads TGTGCCAGCAGCTTAGTCGAGGGAGGGTCCCCAGATACGCAGTATTTT. Amino acids: CASSLVEGGSPDTQYF. The chain links TRBV7-3 to TRBJ2-3; 7 bases are shared with TRBD2. CDR1 is SGHTA and CDR2 is FQGTGA in the germline V gene. Trimming at V came to 2 bases and at J to 4 bases, leaving 9 bases not matched to a gene. The CDR3 contains 16 residues.

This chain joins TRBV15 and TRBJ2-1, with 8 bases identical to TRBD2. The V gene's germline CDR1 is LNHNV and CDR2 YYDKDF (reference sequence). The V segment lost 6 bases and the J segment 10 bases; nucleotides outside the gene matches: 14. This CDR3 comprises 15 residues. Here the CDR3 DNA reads TGTGCCACCAGGACGTCCGGGACTAGAAGTCACGAGCAGTTCTTC. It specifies CATRTSGTRSHEQFF.

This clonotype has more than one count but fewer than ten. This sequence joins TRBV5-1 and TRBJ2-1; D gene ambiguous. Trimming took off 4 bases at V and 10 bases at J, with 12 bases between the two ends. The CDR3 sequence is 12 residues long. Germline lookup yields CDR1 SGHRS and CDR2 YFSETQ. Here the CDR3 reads CASSPDHIEQFF. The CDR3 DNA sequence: TGCGCCAGCAGCCCGGACCATATCGAGCAGTTCTTC.

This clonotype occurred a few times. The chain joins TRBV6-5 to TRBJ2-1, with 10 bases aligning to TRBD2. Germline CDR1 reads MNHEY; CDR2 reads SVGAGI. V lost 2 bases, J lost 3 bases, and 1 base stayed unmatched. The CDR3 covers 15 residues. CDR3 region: CASSYGLADYNEQFF. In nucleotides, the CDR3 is TGTGCCAGCAGTTACGGACTAGCGGACTACAATGAGCAGTTCTTC.

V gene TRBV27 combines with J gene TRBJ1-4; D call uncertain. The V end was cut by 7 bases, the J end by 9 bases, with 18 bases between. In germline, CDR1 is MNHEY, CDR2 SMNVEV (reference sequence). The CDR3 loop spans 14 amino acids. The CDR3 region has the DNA TGTGCCAGCAAAAACTCAGGCGCGAGCCAAAAACTGTTTTTT. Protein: CASKNSGASQKLFF.

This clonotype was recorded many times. Here the CDR3 DNA reads TGTGCCAGCAGTTTCATCCGGGACACTGGGTACCAAGAGACCCAGTACTTC. It codes for CASSFIRDTGYQETQYF. The chain carries TRBV27 and TRBJ2-5; possibly TRBD1 for D (6 bases). The CDR3 contains 17 residues. Germline V gene lookup returns CDR1 MNHEY and CDR2 SMNVEV (reference sequence). V was clipped by 3 bases and J by 0 bases, with 17 bases between them.

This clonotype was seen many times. In DNA, the CDR3 is TGTGCCAGCAGCGTAGACGGGACCTACTATGGCTACACCTTC. Translation: CASSVDGTYYGYTF. This chain uses TRBV9 with TRBJ1-2; D is perhaps TRBD1 (5 bases). This CDR3 comprises 14 residues. Germline V lookup: CDR1 SGDLS, CDR2 YYNGEE. V gave up 0 bases and J gave up 3 bases, with 9 bases separating them. Filled out from reference TRBV9 and TRBJ1-2, the complete variable domain reads DSGVTQTPKHLITATGQRVTLRCSPRSGDLSVYWYQQSLDQGLQFLIQYYNGEERAKGNILERFSAQQFPDLHSELNLSSLELGDSALYFCASSVDGTYYGYTFGSGTRLTVV.

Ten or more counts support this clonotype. In nucleotides, the CDR3 is TGTGCCAGCAGCGTAATAAGGGACGGGGAGCTGTTTTTT. Its translation: CASSVIRDGELFF. The chain carries TRBV9 and TRBJ2-2; D uncertain. Germline V gene sequence: CDR1 SGDLS, CDR2 YYNGEE. V lost 1 base, J lost 7 bases, and 8 bases lay in between. This CDR3 comprises 13 residues.